This record covers a single T cell receptor beta chain. Its cognate antigen is unknown. Per germline, CDR1 SGHDT and CDR2 YYEEEE. The ends lost 4 bases at V and 3 bases at J; junction bases unmatched: 10. The CDR3 consists of 16 residues. The PCR had 60 Vbeta and 13 Jbeta primers. Data came from immunoSEQ multiplex PCR; TCRdb stores just in-frame clones and leaves some out. The sample has 95,000 to 130,000 clones, 81% seen once; the top ten hold 3.9%. The data originate from a study of cytomegalovirus exposure and HLA in healthy donors. Turning to the study itself: Assignment to the Caucasian-associated ancestry cluster applied to 81% of the approximately 360 genotyped donors.

Study-wide results and limits: The study listed 164 cytomegalovirus-associated TCR beta chains.

J is TRBJ2-7 and V is TRBV5-6, with 10 bases lining up with TRBD2. Material for sequencing was PBMCs. The TCR originated in a woman in her 30s in good health and CMV-seronegative. CDR3 nucleotide sequence: TGTGCCAGCAGCAACAGGCCGGGACTAGCGTTCTACGAGCAGTACTTC. Protein: CASSNRPGLAFYEQYF.